These 30 T cell receptor beta chains originate from one sample sequenced in a study of blood T cell repertoires in COVID-19. Some clones are missing from TCRdb's copy, which holds only in-frame ones; the method was immunoSEQ multiplex PCR. The data contain tens of thousands of clones, 85% to 95% of them singletons. The sequencing input was peripheral blood. All receptors derive from a human donor with active COVID-19. The donor label of this sample is uncertain.

The J gene is TRBJ2-1, the V gene TRBV24-1, with TRBD1 identical over 8 bases. The CDR3 contains 18 residues. V lost 0 bases and J lost 11; bases outside the gene matches: 17. Germline V CDR1 and CDR2: KGHDR, SFDVKD. The CDR3 region has the DNA TGTGCCACCAGTGATTTGCCTGATGGACAGGGTGGATCTGGACAGCAGTTCTTC. It translates to CATSDLPDGQGGSGQQFF.

The rearrangement joins TRBV3-1 (or the pseudogene TRBV3-2) to TRBJ2-3, with 7 bases lining up with TRBD2. The CDR3 totals 14 residues. J lost 2 bases, V lost 7 bases, and 6 bases had no gene match. Germline CDR1 is LGHDT and CDR2 is YNNKEL (reference sequence). Here the CDR3 DNA reads TGTGCCAGCACCGCGGGGGAATACACAGATACGCAGTATTTT. It is translated as CASTAGEYTDTQYF.

The chain employs TRBV15 and TRBJ1-1, with a weak D call TRBD1 (5 bases). The germline gives CDR1 LNHNV, CDR2 YYDKDF (reference sequence). CDR3 length equals 14 residues. Trimming shortened V by 0 bases and J by 5 bases, and 10 bases separated the two germline ends. The CDR3 here is CATSREPGGTEAFF. DNA of the CDR3: TGTGCCACCAGCAGAGAGCCGGGGGGGACTGAAGCTTTCTTT.

This chain connects TRBV4-2 to TRBJ2-7, with D tentatively TRBD1 (6 bases). Trimming took 0 bases from V and 4 from J, leaving 13 bases between them. This CDR3 spans 15 amino acids. From germline, CDR1 is LGHNA and CDR2 YNFKEQ. CDR3 sequence: CASSQDQQGGYEQYF. The CDR3, as DNA: TGTGCCAGCAGCCAAGATCAACAGGGTGGGTACGAGCAGTACTTC.

The rearrangement links TRBV5-6 to TRBJ2-1; 12 bases are a match to TRBD2. In germline, CDR1 is SGHDT, CDR2 YYEEEE. This CDR3 region has 19 residues. V lost 3 bases, J lost 4 bases, and 14 bases stayed unmatched. CDR3 DNA sequence: TGTGCCAGCAGCTGGCCGACTAGCGGGGGCCCTTTCGGTTACAATGAGCAGTTCTTC. Its translation: CASSWPTSGGPFGYNEQFF.

V usage is TRBV7-3 and J usage is TRBJ2-7; TRBD2 is a possible D gene (6 bases). This CDR3 contains 15 residues. V gave up 0 bases and J gave up 4 bases, with 13 bases separating them. Germline-derived CDR1 and CDR2 are SGHTA and FQGTGA. This CDR3 reads CASSLTSASVYEQYF. The CDR3 region has the DNA TGTGCCAGCAGCTTAACGTCGGCTAGCGTTTACGAGCAGTACTTC.

The CDR3 is CASSELGGGHTDTQYF. CDR3 nucleotides: TGTGCCAGCAGTGAATTGGGGGGAGGACACACAGATACGCAGTATTTT. J is TRBJ2-3 and V is TRBV25-1; TRBD2 might be the D (6 bases). Trimming cost V 1 base and J 2 bases, with 13 bases left between them. CDR3 size: 16 residues. The germline CDR1 and CDR2 sequences are MGHDK and SYGVNS. Based on the CDR3 plus reference TRBV25-1 and TRBJ2-3, the full variable domain is EADIYQTPRYLVIGTGKKITLECSQTMGHDKMYWYQQDPGMELHLIHYSYGVNSTEKGDLSSESTVSRIRTEHFPLTLESARPSHTSQYLCASSELGGGHTDTQYFGPGTRLTVL.

The chain recombines TRBV9 with TRBJ2-5; D is ambiguous. The CDR3 length is 13 residues. V dropped 4 bases and J dropped 1 base, with 8 bases sitting between them. Per germline, CDR1 SGDLS and CDR2 YYNGEE. The CDR3 sequence is CASSPPVQETQYF. The CDR3 DNA reads TGTGCCAGCAGCCCTCCAGTCCAAGAGACCCAGTACTTC.

The chain recombines TRBV4-1 with TRBJ2-7, with 9 bases aligning to TRBD2. CDR1 MGHRA and CDR2 YSYEKL come from the germline V gene. CDR3 length equals 15 residues. J was trimmed by 4 bases and V by 1 base; bases with no gene match: 5. This CDR3 is CASSQGVAGAYEQYF. CDR3 sequence (DNA): TGCGCCAGCAGCCAAGGGGTAGCGGGGGCTTACGAGCAGTACTTC.

The chain links TRBV3-1 (or the pseudogene TRBV3-2) to TRBJ1-2; perhaps TRBD1 as D (5 bases). CDR3 length: 16 residues. V lost 6 bases, J lost 4 bases, and 21 bases lay in between. Per germline, CDR1 LGHDT and CDR2 YNNKEL (reference sequence). The CDR3 nucleotides are TGTGCCAGCAGTTCCCCCCTTAGCCAGGGCACCTATGGCTACACCTTC. As protein: CASSSPLSQGTYGYTF.

This sequence joins TRBV5-6 and TRBJ2-7, with D maybe TRBD2 (5 bases). V shed 5 bases and J shed 6 bases, with 21 bases lying between them. In germline, CDR1 is SGHDT, CDR2 YYEEEE. The CDR3 is made up of 15 amino acids. The CDR3 here is CASSPKLRGLSEQYF. CDR3 DNA: TGTGCCAGCAGTCCTAAACTCCGCGGGTTGAGCGAGCAGTACTTC.

The chain combines TRBV5-1 with TRBJ1-1; D possibly corresponds to TRBD1 (6 bases). This CDR3 has 14 residues. Trimming stripped 1 base from V and 1 base from J, with 8 bases between. In germline, CDR1 is SGHRS, CDR2 YFSETQ. The CDR3 nucleotides are TGCGCCAGCAGCTTGACAGGGCCGAACACTGAAGCTTTCTTT. Its protein product is CASSLTGPNTEAFF. Based on the CDR3 plus reference TRBV5-1 and TRBJ1-1, the full variable domain is KAGVTQTPRYLIKTRGQQVTLSCSPISGHRSVSWYQQTPGQGLQFLFEYFSETQRNKGNFPGRFSGRQFSNSRSEMNVSTLELGDSALYLCASSLTGPNTEAFFGQGTRLTVV.

The chain carries TRBV19 and TRBJ2-5; 12 bases align to TRBD2. V lost 1 base to trimming and J lost 5 bases; unmatched junction nucleotides: 17. Germline V gene data show CDR1 as LNHDA and CDR2 as SQIVND (reference sequence). The CDR3 is 20 amino acids. The CDR3 DNA is TGTGCCAGTAGTATAGGGAACCTAGCGGGGGGGCCGTTCAGAAAGGAGACCCAGTACTTC. Protein sequence: CASSIGNLAGGPFRKETQYF.

Note on this clone: Other DNA sequences of this sample code for an identical CDR3. CDR3 sequence reads: CASSYAGGYEQYF. The CDR3 coding sequence is TGTGCCAGCAGTTACGCGGGGGGCTACGAGCAGTACTTC. This sequence joins TRBV6-6 and TRBJ2-7, with 8 bases matching TRBD2. The CDR3 is 13 amino acids. CDR1 is MNHNY, CDR2 SVGAGI, per germline (reference sequence). With 2 bases clipped from V and 3 bases from J, the junction kept 0 bases outside the gene matches.

The chain uses TRBV19 and TRBJ1-1; 8 bases agree with TRBD1. The germline V gene has CDR1 LNHDA and CDR2 SQIVND (reference sequence). With V trimmed by 6 bases and J by 6 bases, 9 bases remained unmatched. This CDR3 spans 14 amino acids. The CDR3 here is CASSRRGRDAEAFF. The CDR3 DNA reads TGTGCCAGTAGCCGCAGGGGGCGCGACGCTGAAGCTTTCTTT. Based on the CDR3 plus reference TRBV19 and TRBJ1-1, the full variable domain is DGGITQSPKYLFRKEGQNVTLSCEQNLNHDAMYWYRQDPGQGLRLIYYSQIVNDFQKGDIAEGYSVSREKKESFPLTVTSAQKNPTAFYLCASSRRGRDAEAFFGQGTRLTVV.

The chain has TRBV19 and TRBJ2-1, with 7 bases lining up with TRBD2. Losses at the gene ends were 3 bases for V and 9 bases for J; bases not matched to a gene: 2. This CDR3 contains 12 residues. Germline CDR1 is LNHDA and CDR2 is SQIVND (reference sequence). Here the CDR3 DNA reads TGTGCCAGTAGTATTTGGGGGGGTGAGCAGTTCTTC. It encodes CASSIWGGEQFF.

The chain employs TRBV6-5 and TRBJ1-2, with D possibly matching TRBD1 (5 bases). Germline-derived CDR1 and CDR2 are MNHEY and SVGAGI. Trimming cost V 5 bases and J 8 bases, with 18 bases left between them. The CDR3 loop spans 14 amino acids. In DNA, the CDR3 is TGTGCCAGCAGTCCAGCGCAGGGATTAGGAGGCTACACCTTC. Its translation is CASSPAQGLGGYTF.

The genes are TRBV3-1 (or the pseudogene TRBV3-2) and TRBJ1-2; D not resolved. V gave up 1 base and J gave up 4 bases, with 10 bases separating them. Per the germline V gene, CDR1 is LGHDT and CDR2 is YNNKEL (reference sequence). The CDR3 has 14 residues. The CDR3 is CASSQVGITYGYTF. For the CDR3, the DNA is TGTGCCAGCAGCCAAGTGGGCATCACCTATGGCTACACCTTC.

In its sample, this clone was seen a few times. The gene calls are TRBV5-1 and TRBJ2-2; weak D call: TRBD2 (6 bases). The CDR3 has 14 amino acids. Deletions cut 3 bases from V and 4 bases from J, with 10 bases between. Per germline, CDR1 SGHRS and CDR2 YFSETQ. The CDR3 nucleotides read TGCGCCAGCAGCTGGGGACTGACCACCGGGGAGCTGTTTTTT. Encoded protein: CASSWGLTTGELFF.

This chain's CDR3 is CASSLATSGGAIKTQYF. The CDR3 DNA reads as TGTGCCAGCAGCTTGGCGACTAGCGGGGGGGCCATAAAGACCCAGTACTTC. The gene calls are TRBV7-6 and TRBJ2-5; the match to TRBD2 covers 14 bases. The germline V gene encodes CDR1 SGHVS and CDR2 FNYEAQ. This CDR3 is built from 17 residues. J was trimmed by 6 bases and V by 3 bases; bases with no gene match: 9.

V and J are TRBV19 and TRBJ2-7; 8 nucleotides align to TRBD1. In germline, CDR1 is LNHDA, CDR2 SQIVND (reference sequence). The junction had 14 bases not matched to a gene; V was cut back by 4 bases and J by 3 bases. This CDR3 is 17 amino acids long. CDR3 DNA sequence: TGTGCCAGTAGTACTTTGAAGGGGACAGGATCTTTCTACGAGCAGTACTTC. This sequence encodes CASSTLKGTGSFYEQYF.

The V call is TRBV2, the J call TRBJ2-7; 9 bases map to TRBD1. V lost 4 bases and J lost 3; bases outside the gene matches: 1. The CDR3 runs 13 residues. Per the germline V gene, CDR1 is SNHLY and CDR2 is FYNNEI. CDR3 nucleotides: TGTGCCAGCAGTGGGGACAGGGTCTACGAGCAGTACTTC. Translating it yields CASSGDRVYEQYF. The full variable domain, rest sourced from reference TRBV2 and TRBJ2-7, is EPEVTQTPSHQVTQMGQEVILRCVPISNHLYFYWYRQILGQKVEFLVSFYNNEISEKSEIFDDQFSVERPDGSNFTLKIRSTKLEDSAMYFCASSGDRVYEQYFGPGTRLTVT.

The chain employs TRBV7-9 and TRBJ1-5; 8 nucleotides line up with TRBD1. Germline CDR1 and CDR2: SEHNR and FQNEAQ (reference sequence). Unmatched junction bases numbered 3, after V lost 5 bases and J lost 3 bases. The CDR3 has 14 residues. The DNA of the CDR3 is TGTGCCAGCAGCCGACAGGGGCCCAATCAGCCCCAGCATTTT. Residues: CASSRQGPNQPQHF. Full variable domain (rest looked up from reference TRBV7-9 and TRBJ1-5): DTGVSQNPRHKITKRGQNVTFRCDPISEHNRLYWYRQTLGQGPEFLTYFQNEAQLEKSRLLSDRFSAERPKGSFSTLEIQRTEQGDSAMYLCASSRQGPNQPQHFGDGTRLSIL.

The chain joins TRBV2 to TRBJ1-1; D not certain. Germline CDR1 reads SNHLY; CDR2 reads FYNNEI. This CDR3 contains 13 residues. The V and J ends lost 6 bases and 2 bases respectively, with 10 bases between them. The CDR3 region has the DNA TGTGCCAGCAGGCTTGGAGACAACACTGAAGCTTTCTTT. Translated, it gives CASRLGDNTEAFF.

This chain connects TRBV13 to TRBJ2-1; TRBD2 might be the D (6 bases). From germline, CDR1 is PRHDT and CDR2 FYEKMQ (reference sequence). The length of the CDR3 is 11 residues. V was cut by 4 bases and J by 9 bases, with 7 bases left in between. For the CDR3, the DNA is TGTGCCAGCAGCTGGCGGGGTGAGCAGTTCTTC. This encodes CASSWRGEQFF.

The chain links TRBV2 to TRBJ1-6; the D gene is possibly TRBD1 (6 bases). The CDR3 extends over 16 amino acids. V was pared by 7 bases and J by 10 bases, with 23 bases between. Looked up from germline, CDR1 is SNHLY and CDR2 is FYNNEI. CDR3 coding DNA: TGTGCCAGCACGGCCCGACAGGCGCCCTTAGGATCACCCCTCCACTTT. It is translated as CASTARQAPLGSPLHF.

The chain links TRBV9 to TRBJ2-1, with TRBD2 matching over 10 bases. The germline V gene has CDR1 SGDLS and CDR2 YYNGEE. The CDR3 has 16 residues. J was trimmed by 5 bases and V by 0 bases; bases with no gene match: 5. CDR3 nucleotides: TGTGCCAGCAGCGTAGAAGTTAGCGGGGGGCACAATGAGCAGTTCTTC. As protein: CASSVEVSGGHNEQFF. Variable domain in full (rest from reference TRBV9 and TRBJ2-1): DSGVTQTPKHLITATGQRVTLRCSPRSGDLSVYWYQQSLDQGLQFLIQYYNGEERAKGNILERFSAQQFPDLHSELNLSSLELGDSALYFCASSVEVSGGHNEQFFGPGTRLTVL.

The rearrangement joins TRBV6-2 or TRBV6-3 to TRBJ2-1, with 10 bases lining up with TRBD1. Germline CDR1 is MNHEY and CDR2 is SVGEGT. The CDR3 runs to 15 residues. J lost 4 bases, V lost 5 bases, and 5 bases had no gene match. CDR3 sequence: CASSRQGAGYNEQFF. The CDR3 nucleotides are TGTGCCAGCAGTCGACAGGGGGCTGGGTACAATGAGCAGTTCTTC.

This clone was seen just once. This chain connects TRBV12-3 or TRBV12-4 to TRBJ1-1; 7 bases map to TRBD1. This CDR3 has 13 residues. Losses at the gene ends were 6 bases for V and 4 bases for J; bases not matched to a gene: 5. The CDR3 here is CASSLDRITEAFF. CDR3 sequence (DNA): TGTGCCAGCAGCTTGGACAGGATCACTGAAGCTTTCTTT.

The rearrangement links TRBV6-6 to TRBJ1-1; D may be TRBD1 (6 bases). In germline, CDR1 is MNHNY, CDR2 SVGAGI (reference sequence). Trimming cost V 2 bases and J 3 bases, with 7 bases left between them. The CDR3 is 13 amino acids. DNA for the CDR3: TGTGCCAGCAGTTACGCAGGGGACACTGAAGCTTTCTTT. This sequence encodes CASSYAGDTEAFF.